The 5 T cell receptor beta chains given below trace back to one sample, sequenced in a study of T cell responses to AZD1222 COVID-19 vaccine. TCRdb keeps only in-frame clones here, not all; method: immunoSEQ multiplex PCR. The sample lists 90,000 to 150,000 clones; more than 70% were seen once. Sequenced material: peripheral blood, taken 28 days after the second AZD1222 dose. The receptors were gathered from an adult who received the AZD1222 COVID-19 vaccine.

The rearrangement links TRBV5-1 to TRBJ2-7, with D possibly TRBD1 on 5 matching bases. From germline, CDR1 is SGHRS and CDR2 YFSETQ. The CDR3 loop spans 14 amino acids. V dropped 0 bases and J dropped 6 bases, with 13 bases sitting between them. CDR3 sequence reads: CASSLGQGLSEQYF. The CDR3 DNA sequence: TGCGCCAGCAGCTTGGGGCAGGGCCTTTCCGAGCAGTACTTC. Supplemented by reference TRBV5-1 and TRBJ2-7, the full variable domain reads KAGVTQTPRYLIKTRGQQVTLSCSPISGHRSVSWYQQTPGQGLQFLFEYFSETQRNKGNFPGRFSGRQFSNSRSEMNVSTLELGDSALYLCASSLGQGLSEQYFGPGTRLTVT.

This clone showed up just once. The chain joins TRBV7-2 to TRBJ2-3; 12 positions match TRBD2. The CDR3 is 16 residues long. Looked up from germline, CDR1 is SGHTA and CDR2 is FQGNSA. The V segment lost 6 bases and the J segment 6 bases; nucleotides outside the gene matches: 10. CDR3 nucleotide sequence: TGTGCCAGCAGTTTCCTAGCGGGAGGGCGGGCGGATACGCAGTATTTT. Translating gives CASSFLAGGRADTQYF. The variable domain in full, completed from reference TRBV7-2 and TRBJ2-3, reads GAGVSQSPSNKVTEKGKDVELRCDPISGHTALYWYRQSLGQGLEFLIYFQGNSAPDKSGLPSDRFSAERTGGSVSTLTIQRTQQEDSAVYLCASSFLAGGRADTQYFGPGTRLTVL.

This sequence joins TRBV5-1 and TRBJ2-2; TRBD2 aligns across 7 bases. This CDR3 comprises 16 residues. The V segment lost 4 bases and the J segment 0 bases; nucleotides outside the gene matches: 6. Germline lookup yields CDR1 SGHRS and CDR2 YFSETQ. CDR3 sequence reads: CASSARGVSNTGELFF. In DNA, the CDR3 is TGCGCCAGCAGCGCCCGGGGGGTCTCGAACACCGGGGAGCTGTTTTTT.

The chain employs TRBV5-1 and TRBJ2-7; D not certain. Germline CDR1 is SGHRS and CDR2 is YFSETQ. This CDR3 has 11 amino acids. V gave up 4 bases and J gave up 3 bases, with 5 bases separating them. The CDR3 DNA sequence: TGCGCCAGCAGCCTAGACTACGAGCAGTACTTC. It encodes CASSLDYEQYF.

The rearrangement links TRBV7-9 to TRBJ2-1; D might be TRBD1 (6 bases). The CDR3 is made up of 16 amino acids. The V and J ends lost 3 bases and 3 bases respectively, with 15 bases between them. Germline V gives CDR1 SEHNR, CDR2 FQNEAQ (reference sequence). The DNA for the CDR3 is TGTGCCAGCAGCTTTTCAGAGACAGGCGACTACAATGAGCAGTTCTTC. Amino acids: CASSFSETGDYNEQFF.